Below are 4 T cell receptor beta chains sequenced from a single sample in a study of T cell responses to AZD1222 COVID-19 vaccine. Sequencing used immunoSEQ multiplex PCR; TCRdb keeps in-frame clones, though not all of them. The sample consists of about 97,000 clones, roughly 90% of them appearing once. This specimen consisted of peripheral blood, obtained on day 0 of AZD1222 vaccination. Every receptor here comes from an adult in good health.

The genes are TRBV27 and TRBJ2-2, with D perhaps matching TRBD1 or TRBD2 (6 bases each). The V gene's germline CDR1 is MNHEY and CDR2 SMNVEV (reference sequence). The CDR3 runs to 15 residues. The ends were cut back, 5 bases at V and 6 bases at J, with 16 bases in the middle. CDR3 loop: CASSALGGWSGELFF. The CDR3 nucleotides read TGTGCCAGCAGTGCGTTGGGGGGCTGGTCCGGGGAGCTGTTTTTT.

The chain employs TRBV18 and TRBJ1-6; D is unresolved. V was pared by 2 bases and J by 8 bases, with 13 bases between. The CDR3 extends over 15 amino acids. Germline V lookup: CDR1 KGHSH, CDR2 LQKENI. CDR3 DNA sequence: TGTGCCAGCTCACCATACGGCGAACGGGATTCACCCCTCCACTTT. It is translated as CASSPYGERDSPLHF.

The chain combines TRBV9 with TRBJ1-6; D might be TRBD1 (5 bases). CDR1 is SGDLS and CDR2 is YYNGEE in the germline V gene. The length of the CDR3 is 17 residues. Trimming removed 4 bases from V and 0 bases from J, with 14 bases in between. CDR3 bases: TGTGCCAGCAGCCTAGAAGGGGAGAGCTCCTATAATTCACCCCTCCACTTT. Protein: CASSLEGESSYNSPLHF.

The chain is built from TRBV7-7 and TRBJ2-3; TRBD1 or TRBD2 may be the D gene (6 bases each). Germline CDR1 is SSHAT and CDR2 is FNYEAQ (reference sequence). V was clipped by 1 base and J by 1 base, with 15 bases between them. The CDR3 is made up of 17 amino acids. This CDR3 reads CASSLEGGDSGTDTQYF. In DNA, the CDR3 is TGTGCCAGCAGCTTAGAGGGGGGTGACAGCGGCACAGATACGCAGTATTTT.